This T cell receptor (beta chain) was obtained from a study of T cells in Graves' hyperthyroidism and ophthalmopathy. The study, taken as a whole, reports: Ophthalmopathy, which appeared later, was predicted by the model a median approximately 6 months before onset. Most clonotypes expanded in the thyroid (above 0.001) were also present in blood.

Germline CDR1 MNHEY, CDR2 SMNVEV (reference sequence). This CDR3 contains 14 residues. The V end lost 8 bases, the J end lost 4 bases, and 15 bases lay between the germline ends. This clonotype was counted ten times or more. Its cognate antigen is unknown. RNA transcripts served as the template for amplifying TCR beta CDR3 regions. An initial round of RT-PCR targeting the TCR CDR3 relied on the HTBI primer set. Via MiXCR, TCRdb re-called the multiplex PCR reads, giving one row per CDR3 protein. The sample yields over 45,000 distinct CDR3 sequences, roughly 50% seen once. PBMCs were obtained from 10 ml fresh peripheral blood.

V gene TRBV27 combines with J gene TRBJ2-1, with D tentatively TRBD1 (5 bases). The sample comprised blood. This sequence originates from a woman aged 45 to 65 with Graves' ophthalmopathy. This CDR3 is CASRGQGEYNEQFF. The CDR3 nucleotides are TGTGCCAGCCGAGGACAAGGTGAATACAATGAGCAGTTCTTC.